This T cell receptor (beta chain) was identified in a study of T cells after yellow fever vaccination. V trimming: 3 bases; J trimming: 0 bases; junction bases outside the gene matches: 4. This CDR3 spans 16 amino acids. The germline V gene encodes CDR1 SGHTA and CDR2 FQGNSA. 5'RACE template switching generated TCR cDNA, adding a universal primer site and UMIs. Each CDR3 protein is one row after TCRdb ran MiXCR on the 5' RACE reads. This table has 300,000 to 400,000 distinct CDR3 sequences, 6% to 8% appearing once. Here the sequenced sample was PBMCs, taken 5 days after the yellow fever booster vaccination. This chain uses TRBV7-2 with TRBJ1-4; the match to TRBD1 covers 7 bases. The receptor's source is a young man who received the YFV17D yellow fever vaccine. The CDR3 region has the DNA TGTGCCAGCAGCTTGGACAGGCTTGCAACTAATGAAAAACTGTTTTTT. It yields the protein CASSLDRLATNEKLFF. The entire variable domain, with the rest obtained from reference TRBV7-2 and TRBJ1-4, is as follows: GAGVSQSPSNKVTEKGKDVELRCDPISGHTALYWYRQSLGQGLEFLIYFQGNSAPDKSGLPSDRFSAERTGGSVSTLTIQRTQQEDSAVYLCASSLDRLATNEKLFFGSGTQLSVL.